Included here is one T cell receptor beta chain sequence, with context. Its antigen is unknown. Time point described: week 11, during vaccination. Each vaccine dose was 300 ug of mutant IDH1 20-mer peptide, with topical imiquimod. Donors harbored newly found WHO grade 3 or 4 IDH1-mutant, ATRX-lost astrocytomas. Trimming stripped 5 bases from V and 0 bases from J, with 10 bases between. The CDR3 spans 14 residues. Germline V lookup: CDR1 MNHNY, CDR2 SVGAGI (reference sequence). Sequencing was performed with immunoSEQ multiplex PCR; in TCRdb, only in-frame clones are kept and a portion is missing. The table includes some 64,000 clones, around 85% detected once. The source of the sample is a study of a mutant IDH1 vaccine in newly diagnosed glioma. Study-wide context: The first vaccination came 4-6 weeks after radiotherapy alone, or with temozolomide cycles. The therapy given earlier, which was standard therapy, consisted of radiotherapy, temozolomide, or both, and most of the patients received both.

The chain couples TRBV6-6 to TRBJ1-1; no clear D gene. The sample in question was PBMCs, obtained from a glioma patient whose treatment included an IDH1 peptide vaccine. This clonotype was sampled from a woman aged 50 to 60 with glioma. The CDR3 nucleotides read TGTGCCAGCAGTCGAGGCGAGGTGAACACTGAAGCTTTCTTT. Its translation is CASSRGEVNTEAFF.